The following is a TCR beta chain sequence with its context. The antigen this receptor binds is unknown. No base-level quality is on record; no much larger clone is a single base apart. V is shortened by 3 bases, J by 4 bases, and the region joining them spans 13 bases. CDR1 and CDR2 are drawn from the germline V gene (reference sequence): MNHEY, SMNVEV. Taken from cysteine to phenylalanine, the CDR3 has 15 residues. Here the CDR3 DNA is all that survives: 45 bases in frame from base 1. The immunoSEQ Assay, a bias-controlled multiplex PCR, was used to amplify TCRbeta CDR3 regions from genomic DNA. The authors processed their data as follows. The number of nucleated cells in each sample was estimated by amplification of reference gene primers within the assay. To quantify the absolute abundance of each unique TCRbeta CDR3 rearrangement, sequence reads were collapsed and filtered. Productive Simpson clonality was computed per sample as the square root of Simpson's diversity index over productive rearrangements. Sourced from immuneACCESS, this table was stored by TCRdb with only in-frame sequences that have V and J called. A share of the clones is absent; for the studies checked, an unresolved V gene accounts for under half, and the remainder has no known explanation. V and J calls and clone size are given by that table; D and trimming were obtained from the DNA. The sample records around 160,000 clones, roughly 88% of which are singletons. 0.95% to 1.5% of the sample comes from the top ten.

The data were taken from a study of blood T cell repertoires in COVID-19 (dated by TCRdb to about 2020). At the level of the whole study: Samples from collaborators originated in the United States, Italy and Spain and spanned both the acute and convalescent phases of COVID-19. Subjects who had been exposed to COVID-19, were actively infected with it, or had recovered from it provided the deeply sampled blood TCRbeta repertoires that made up the dataset. The sample metadata nearly always contained a de-identified subject ID, COVID-19 status, age in years and sex. Samples came from the ongoing ImmuneRACE study (first 160 participants) plus 1,254 subjects from 6 global collaborators. The repertoires were released in a freely available public database intended as a resource for research on the immune response to SARS-CoV-2. The prospective study material was composed of cDNA or gDNA derived from T cells, B-cell-depleted T cells, or PBMCs. Where HLA class I and class II types were available, the types were taken from metadata supplied by the sample provider, not from assay-based typing.

Results the study describes overall, beyond this receptor: The amount of clinical and demographic metadata varied by source and participant and was provided uncurated.

Participants in the prospective study were enrolled through a virtual design, were aged 18 to 89 years, and lived in approximately 25 United States geographic areas. In the prospective study, cohorts were assigned on the basis of participant-reported clinical history obtained from a screening survey and a study questionnaire. Mobile phlebotomists in the prospective study collected whole blood, serum and a nasopharyngeal or oropharyngeal swab from every participant. Additional blood draws and questionnaires over an approximately 2-month period could optionally be provided by prospective study participants. Prospective study blood samples were shipped either frozen or at room temperature before DNA extraction.

The clonotype originates from a woman aged 25 to 39 with acute COVID-19. The rearrangement joined TRBV27 to TRBJ1-3; TRBD1 might be the D gene, on 6 matching bases. Sequenced sample: PBMCs or T cells enriched from blood (not recorded which). The CDR3 loop reads CASSLRGAGGNTIYF. In nucleotide form, the sequence is TGTGCCAGCAGTTTGCGGGGGGCGGGAGGAAACACCATATATTTT.